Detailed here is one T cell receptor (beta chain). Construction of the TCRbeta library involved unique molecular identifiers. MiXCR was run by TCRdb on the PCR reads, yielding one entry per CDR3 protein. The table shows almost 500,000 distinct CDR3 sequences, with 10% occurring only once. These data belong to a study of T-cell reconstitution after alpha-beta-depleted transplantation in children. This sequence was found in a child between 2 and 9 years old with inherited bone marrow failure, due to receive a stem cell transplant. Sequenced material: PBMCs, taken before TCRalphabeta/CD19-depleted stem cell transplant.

The CDR3 sequence: CASSLLGGQNIQYF. Written as DNA, the CDR3 is TGTGCCAGCAGTTTATTAGGGGGTCAAAACATTCAGTACTTC. The V gene is TRBV28, the J gene TRBJ2-4; D perhaps matches TRBD1 (6 bases). Germline CDR1 reads MDHEN; CDR2 reads SYDVKM. This CDR3 comprises 14 residues. Trimming left V 1 base short and J 5 bases short, with 9 bases between.